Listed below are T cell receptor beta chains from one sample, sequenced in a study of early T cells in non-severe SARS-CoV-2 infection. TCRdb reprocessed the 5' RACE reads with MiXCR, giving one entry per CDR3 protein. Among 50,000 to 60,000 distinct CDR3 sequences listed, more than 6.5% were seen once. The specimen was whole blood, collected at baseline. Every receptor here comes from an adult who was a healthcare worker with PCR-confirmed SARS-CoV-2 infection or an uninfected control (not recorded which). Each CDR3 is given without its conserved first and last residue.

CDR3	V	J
ASKGPLLAPPDTQY	TRBV2	TRBJ2-3
ASSLSPGGYT	TRBV2	TRBJ1-2
ATSRDVLSNEKLF	TRBV15	TRBJ1-4
ASSFGQQGAEAF	TRBV5-4	TRBJ1-1
AWSDPRGAYSYEQY	TRBV30	TRBJ2-7
AWAVGSGANVLT	TRBV30	TRBJ2-6
ASSFHTTYEQY	TRBV11-2	TRBJ2-7
AWSFSGTYEQY	TRBV30	TRBJ2-7
ASRRTGGVTYGYT	TRBV27	TRBJ1-2
ASSPLTGQGGEPQH	TRBV28	TRBJ1-5
SARDPRTGGHNEQF	TRBV20-1	TRBJ2-1
ASSYSVYRDLTYEQY	TRBV6-2/TRBV6-3	TRBJ2-7
ASSLLGRGNTEAF	TRBV9	TRBJ1-1
ASSDSFREQY	TRBV12-3/TRBV12-4	TRBJ2-7
ASSSPSRSVSYNSPLH	TRBV28	TRBJ1-6
ASSPRGTSGLNSPLH	TRBV27	TRBJ1-6
ASSLGALNTEAF	TRBV7-6	TRBJ1-1
ASSVGTVSSYEQY	TRBV11-3	TRBJ2-7
SARKTDPWYGYT	TRBV20-1	TRBJ1-2
ASSDRGHGGELF	TRBV12-3/TRBV12-4	TRBJ2-2
ASKQTGLYTGELF	TRBV6-5	TRBJ2-2
SAIGFVTGDTQY	TRBV20-1	TRBJ2-3
ASSGGQGYNSPLH	TRBV12-3/TRBV12-4	TRBJ1-6
SATPGTVHSPLH	TRBV20-1	TRBJ1-6
ASSPSADTQY	TRBV7-3	TRBJ2-3
ASSERADWYTDTQY	TRBV25-1	TRBJ2-3